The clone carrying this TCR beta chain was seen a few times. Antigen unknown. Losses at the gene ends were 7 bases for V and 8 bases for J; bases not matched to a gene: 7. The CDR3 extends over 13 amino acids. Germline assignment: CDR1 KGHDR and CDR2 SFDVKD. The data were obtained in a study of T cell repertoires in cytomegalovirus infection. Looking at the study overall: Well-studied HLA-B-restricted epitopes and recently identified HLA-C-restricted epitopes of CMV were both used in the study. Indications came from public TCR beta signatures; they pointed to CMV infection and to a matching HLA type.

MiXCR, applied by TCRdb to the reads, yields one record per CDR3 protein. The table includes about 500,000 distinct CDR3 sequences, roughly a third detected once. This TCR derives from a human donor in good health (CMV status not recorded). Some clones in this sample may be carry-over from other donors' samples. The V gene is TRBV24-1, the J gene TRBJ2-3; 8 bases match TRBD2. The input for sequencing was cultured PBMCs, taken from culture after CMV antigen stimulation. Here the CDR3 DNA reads TGTGCCACCAGGGCGGGAGGATCCCCTACGCAGTATTTT. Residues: CATRAGGSPTQYF.